This T cell receptor beta chain was identified during a study of PD-1 blockade in classical Hodgkin lymphoma. On the study more broadly: A 3 mg/kg intravenous dose of nivolumab was received by patients every 2 weeks. Study-level points and caveats: CD4+ but not CD8+ TCR diversity rose significantly by C4D1. Healthy donors reportedly exceeded newly diagnosed patients in baseline TCR diversity. Causes of the repertoire differences remain undefined, possibly disease activity or prior therapy.

Produced via immunoSEQ multiplex PCR; TCRdb's table is partial and in-frame only. The table lists about 100,000 clones, approximately 90% of them singletons. On this clone itself: Antigen: not known.

Every patient had relapsed following autologous stem cell transplantation, and cohorts differed in brentuximab vedotin exposure. Material: peripheral blood mononuclear cells (PBMCs), obtained before the second cycle of nivolumab. This clonotype was sampled from a human donor with classical Hodgkin lymphoma.

The CDR3 DNA reads as TGTGCCAGTAGTAAGACAGGGGGGGGGACCCAGTACTTC. This sequence encodes CASSKTGGGTQYF. This rearrangement joins TRBV19 to TRBJ2-5; TRBD1 matches 9 bases. With 4 bases clipped from V and 7 bases from J, the junction kept 4 bases outside the gene matches. The CDR3 runs 13 residues. Germline CDR1 is LNHDA and CDR2 is SQIVND (reference sequence).